The sequence of this TCR beta chain was determined in a study of blood T cells in healthy people across ages. Whole-study results and caveats: Greater diversity and more naive CD4+ cells were seen in long-lived donors than in aged donors. Per million T cells, TCR beta diversity dropped about linearly as age rose.

CDR1 is GTSNPN and CDR2 is SVGIG in the germline V gene (reference sequence). The V end was cut by 0 bases, the J end by 0 bases, with 15 bases between. The CDR3 runs 18 residues. Through a sample-barcoded 5' primer and a J-beta primer mix, a second PCR was run for roughly 7 to 11 cycles. Each cDNA molecule carried a tag from a template-switch adaptor that contained 12 random nucleotides. TCRdb analysed the 5' RACE reads with MiXCR anew, one entry per CDR3 protein. The table has hundreds of thousands of distinct CDR3 sequences, less than 35% seen once. Points on this clonotype: What it recognizes is unknown.

Samples had at least 7 million PBMCs isolated from them. The chain is built from TRBV30 and TRBJ2-6, with a tentative D call TRBD2 (6 bases). This receptor was identified in a woman older than 75 in good health. Sequences were obtained from blood. CDR3 in amino acids: CAWSVVGGRPSGANVLTF. The CDR3 DNA reads TGTGCCTGGAGTGTAGTTGGAGGGCGCCCCTCTGGGGCCAACGTCCTGACTTTC.